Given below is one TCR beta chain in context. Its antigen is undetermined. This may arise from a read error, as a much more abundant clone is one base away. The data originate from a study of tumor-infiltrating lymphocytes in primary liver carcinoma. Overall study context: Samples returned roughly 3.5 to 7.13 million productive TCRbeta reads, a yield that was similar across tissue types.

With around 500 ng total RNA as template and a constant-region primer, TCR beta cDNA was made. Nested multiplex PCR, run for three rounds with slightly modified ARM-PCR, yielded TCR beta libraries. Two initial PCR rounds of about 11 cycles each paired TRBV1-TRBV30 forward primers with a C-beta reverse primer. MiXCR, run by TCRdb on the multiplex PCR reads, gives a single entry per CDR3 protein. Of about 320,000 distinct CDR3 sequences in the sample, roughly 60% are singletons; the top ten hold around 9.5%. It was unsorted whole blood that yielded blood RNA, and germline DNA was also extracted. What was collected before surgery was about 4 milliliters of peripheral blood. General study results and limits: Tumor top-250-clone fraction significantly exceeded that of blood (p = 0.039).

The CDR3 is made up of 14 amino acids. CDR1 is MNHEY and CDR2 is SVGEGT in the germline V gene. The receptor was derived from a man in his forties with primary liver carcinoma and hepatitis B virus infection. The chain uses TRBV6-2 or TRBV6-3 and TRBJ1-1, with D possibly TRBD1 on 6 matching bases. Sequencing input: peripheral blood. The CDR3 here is CTSSYSSNRAEAFF. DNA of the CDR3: TGTACCAGCAGTTACTCGAGTAACAGGGCTGAAGCTTTCTTT.